This T cell receptor (beta chain) was sequenced during a study of T cell clones after liver transplantation. Study-wide context: TCRbeta sequencing after a pre-transplant mixed lymphocyte reaction identified graft-donor-reactive clones, later tracked in post-transplant blood.

Libraries were prepared by immunoSEQ multiplex PCR; TCRdb keeps only in-frame clonotypes and omits some of them. The table lists 68,000 or so clones, about 92% of them singletons. This CDR3 spans 13 amino acids. Germline-derived CDR1 and CDR2 are SGHRS and YFSETQ. V was pared by 0 bases and J by 2 bases, with 6 bases between. This TCR came from a human patient who received a liver transplant. A share of the T cells may be of graft donor origin. The chain joins TRBV5-1 to TRBJ2-7; D gene ambiguous. The material sequenced was CD4+ T cells from blood, taken less than 27 months after liver transplant. The CDR3 nucleotides read TGCGCCAGCAGCTTGGCTTTGACCTACGAGCAGTACTTC. Encoded protein: CASSLALTYEQYF.